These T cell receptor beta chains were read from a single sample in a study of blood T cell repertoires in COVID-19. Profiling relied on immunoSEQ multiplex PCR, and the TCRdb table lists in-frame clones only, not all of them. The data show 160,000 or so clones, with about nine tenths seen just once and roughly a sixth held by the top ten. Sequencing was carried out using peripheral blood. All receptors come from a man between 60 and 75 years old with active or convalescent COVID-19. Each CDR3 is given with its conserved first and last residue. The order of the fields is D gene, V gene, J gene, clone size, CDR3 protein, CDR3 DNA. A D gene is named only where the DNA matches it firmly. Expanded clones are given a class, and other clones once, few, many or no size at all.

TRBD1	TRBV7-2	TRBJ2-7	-	CASSLVGQEVYEQYF	TGTGCCAGCAGCTTAGTCGGACAGGAGGTTTACGAGCAGTACTTC
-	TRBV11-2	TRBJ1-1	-	CASSLLTEAFF	TGTGCCAGCAGCTTACTCACTGAAGCTTTCTTT
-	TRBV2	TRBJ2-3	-	CASSELWTVGTDTQYF	TGTGCCAGCAGTGAACTCTGGACAGTCGGCACAGATACGCAGTATTTT
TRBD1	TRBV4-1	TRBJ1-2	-	CASSNRRGGAEYGYTF	TGCGCCAGCAGCAACCGAAGAGGGGGCGCGGAATATGGCTACACCTTC
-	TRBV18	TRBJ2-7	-	CASSQNARTTQSLLYEQYF	TGTGCCAGCTCACAAAATGCAAGGACTACCCAATCCCTCTTGTACGAGCAGTACTTC
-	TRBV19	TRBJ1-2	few	CASNPREGPGRGNYGYTF	TGTGCCAGTAACCCTAGGGAGGGGCCGGGTCGGGGTAACTATGGCTACACCTTC
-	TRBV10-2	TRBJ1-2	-	CASSNLLALTQGAYGYTF	TGCGCCAGCAGTAACCTCCTCGCGTTGACACAGGGAGCCTATGGCTACACCTTC
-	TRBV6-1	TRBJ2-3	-	CASSDQGAPDTQYF	TGTGCCAGCAGTGACCAGGGCGCCCCAGATACGCAGTATTTT
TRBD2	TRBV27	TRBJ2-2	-	CASSLTAPSGLTGELFF	TGTGCCAGCAGTTTGACGGCGCCTAGCGGGTTAACCGGGGAGCTGTTTTTT
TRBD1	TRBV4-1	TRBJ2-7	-	CASSQTDRGRMYF	TGCGCCAGCAGCCAAACAGACAGGGGGCGTATGTACTTC
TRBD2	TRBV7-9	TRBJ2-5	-	CASSPMGGETQYF	TGTGCCAGCAGCCCAATGGGGGGGGAGACCCAGTACTTC
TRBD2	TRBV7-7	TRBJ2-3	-	CASSLGSGGDTQYF	TGTGCCAGCAGCTTAGGTAGCGGGGGGGATACGCAGTATTTT
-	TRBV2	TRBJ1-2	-	CASSRNYGYTF	TGTGCCAGCAGTCGGAACTATGGCTACACCTTC
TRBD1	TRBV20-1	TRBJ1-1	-	CSASGSGGVGGTEAFF	TGCAGTGCTAGTGGATCAGGGGGCGTTGGGGGAACTGAAGCTTTCTTT
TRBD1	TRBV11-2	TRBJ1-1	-	CASSYWDRGGTEAFF	TGTGCCAGCAGCTATTGGGACAGGGGAGGGACTGAAGCTTTCTTT
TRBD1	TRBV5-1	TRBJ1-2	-	CASSTRTGISYGYTF	TGCGCCAGCAGCACCAGGACAGGGATTAGCTATGGCTACACCTTC
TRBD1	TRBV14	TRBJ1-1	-	CASSQDAGGKTEAFF	TGTGCCAGCAGCCAGGATGCAGGGGGTAAAACTGAAGCTTTCTTT
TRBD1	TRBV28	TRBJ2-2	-	CASSSSGQVFTGELFF	TGTGCCAGCAGCTCCTCGGGACAGGTGTTCACCGGGGAGCTGTTTTTT
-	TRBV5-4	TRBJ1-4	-	CASSFGRENEKLFF	TGTGCCAGCAGCTTCGGACGGGAAAATGAAAAACTGTTTTTT
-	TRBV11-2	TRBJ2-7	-	CASKGAGFYEQYF	TGTGCCAGCAAAGGGGCAGGGTTCTACGAGCAGTACTTC
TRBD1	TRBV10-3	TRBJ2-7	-	CAISESQGAGNEQYF	TGTGCCATCAGTGAGTCGCAGGGGGCGGGGAACGAGCAGTACTTC
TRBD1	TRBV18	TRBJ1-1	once	CASSTETGAANTEAFF	TGTGCCAGCTCTACTGAGACAGGGGCGGCGAACACTGAAGCTTTCTTT
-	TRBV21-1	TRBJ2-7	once	CDHYEQYF	TGTGATCACTACGAGCAGTACTTC
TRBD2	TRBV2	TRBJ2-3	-	CASTRTSGTDTQYF	TGTGCCAGCACTCGGACTAGCGGCACAGATACGCAGTATTTT
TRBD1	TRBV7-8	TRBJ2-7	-	CASKQGASYEQYF	TGTGCCAGCAAGCAGGGGGCCTCCTACGAGCAGTACTTC
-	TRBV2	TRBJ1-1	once	CASSERNTEAFF	TGTGCCAGCAGTGAACGGAACACTGAAGCTTTCTTT
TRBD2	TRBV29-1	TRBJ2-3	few	CSATSGRTDTQYF	TGCAGCGCGACTAGCGGCCGCACAGATACGCAGTATTTT